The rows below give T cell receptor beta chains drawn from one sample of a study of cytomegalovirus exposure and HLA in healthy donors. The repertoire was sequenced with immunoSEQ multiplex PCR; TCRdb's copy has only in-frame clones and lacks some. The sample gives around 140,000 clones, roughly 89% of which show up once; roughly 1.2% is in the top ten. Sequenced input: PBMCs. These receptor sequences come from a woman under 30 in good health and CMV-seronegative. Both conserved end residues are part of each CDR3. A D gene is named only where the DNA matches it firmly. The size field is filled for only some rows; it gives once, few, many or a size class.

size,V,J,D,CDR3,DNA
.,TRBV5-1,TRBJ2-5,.,CASSFNSFPNQETQYF,TGCGCCAGCAGCTTTAACTCGTTCCCCAACCAAGAGACCCAGTACTTC
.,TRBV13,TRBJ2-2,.,CASSLSRGNTGELFF,TGTGCCAGCAGCTTATCACGGGGGAACACCGGGGAGCTGTTTTTT
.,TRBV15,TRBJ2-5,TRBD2,CATSTGLAGTLQTQYF,TGTGCCACCAGCACGGGACTAGCGGGGACTCTACAGACCCAGTACTTC
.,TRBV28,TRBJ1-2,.,CASNSGEAADYGYTF,TGTGCCAGCAATTCCGGGGAGGCTGCAGACTATGGCTACACCTTC
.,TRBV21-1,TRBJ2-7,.,CASSKTLPGPWSYEQYF,TGTGCCAGCAGCAAAACCCTTCCCGGTCCGTGGTCCTACGAGCAGTACTTC
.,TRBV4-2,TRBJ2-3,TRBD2,CASSQPTSGGGTDTQYF,TGTGCCAGCAGCCAGCCAACTAGCGGGGGAGGCACAGATACGCAGTATTTT
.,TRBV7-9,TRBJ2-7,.,CASSLVGGKGEQYF,TGTGCCAGCAGCTTAGTTGGGGGCAAAGGCGAGCAGTACTTC
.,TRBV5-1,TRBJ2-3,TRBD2,CASSSGASGYTDTQYF,TGCGCCAGCAGCTCGGGAGCTAGCGGCTACACAGATACGCAGTATTTT
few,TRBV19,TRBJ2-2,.,CASNGGRITGELFF,TGTGCCTCCAACGGGGGAAGGATCACCGGGGAGCTGTTTTTT
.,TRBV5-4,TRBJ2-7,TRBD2,CASSNLIHAGTSGTYEQYF,TGTGCCAGCAGCAACCTAATACACGCCGGGACTAGCGGGACCTACGAGCAGTACTTC
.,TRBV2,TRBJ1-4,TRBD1,CASSGTGVEKLFF,TGTGCCAGCTCCGGGACAGGGGTTGAAAAACTGTTTTTT